Listed here is a single T cell receptor (beta chain). Antigen specificity is unknown. V lost 6 bases and J lost 2; bases outside the gene matches: 9. Germline V gene lookup returns CDR1 MNHNS and CDR2 SASEGT. This CDR3 is built from 15 residues. The data were obtained in a study of cytotoxic CD8 clonotypes in ibrutinib-treated CLL. Study-level information: Response samples came after a median about 11 months of treatment, range 6 to 36.

PBMCs were cryopreserved, and 1.5 to 2.5 micrograms of genomic DNA from them went into TCR beta libraries. Study-level results: On treatment, the uncommon public clonotypes contracted or remained stable.

Researchers set a sequencing depth target of 1 in 200,000 to 1 in 1 million T cells. Sequencing was performed with immunoSEQ multiplex PCR; in TCRdb, only in-frame clones are kept and a portion is missing. The sample records 100,000 or so clones, about 50% being singletons. V is TRBV6-1 and J is TRBJ2-7; 8 nucleotides agree with TRBD1. Source: PBMCs, taken after 24 months of ibrutinib treatment. This TCR derives from a human donor with chronic lymphocytic leukemia. The CDR3 reads CASSTETGAPYEQYF. Written as DNA, the CDR3 is TGTGCCAGCAGCACAGAGACAGGGGCACCCTACGAGCAGTACTTC.